One sample yielded the 28 T cell receptor beta chains listed below, sequenced in a study of Tregs in tolerant kidney transplant recipients. The method was immunoSEQ multiplex PCR; TCRdb's version includes in-frame clones alone and lacks a portion of them. Across some 22,000 clones, the top ten clones capture 4.1% of the sample. Mixed chimerism was transient after nonmyeloablative marrow transplants from related graft donors. The sample in question was CD4+ T cells from blood (PBMCs), obtained 6 months after the transplant. The receptors here all came from a human patient who received a combined kidney and bone marrow transplant. T cells may partly derive from the graft donor.

Remarks on this clone: Sequencing ends 3 residues short of the CDR3 end; the germline J gene provides the rest. The chain recombines TRBV20-1 with TRBJ2-1; TRBD2 might be the D (5 bases). Trimming stripped 0 bases from V and 0 bases from J, with 21 bases between. CDR1 and CDR2 (germline): DFQATT, SNEGSKA (reference sequence). The CDR3 sequence is 19 residues long. The sequenced part of the CDR3 DNA is TGCAGTGCTAGAGATCGACTATCTTACCGATCTCGCTCCTACAATGAG. It is translated as CSARDRLSYRSRSYNE. The whole CDR3 protein reads CSARDRLSYRSRSYNEQFF.

Notes on this clone: Read coverage stops 3 residues before the CDR3 terminus; the germline J gene supplies the remainder. This chain connects TRBV11-2 to TRBJ1-3; unclear D gene. Trimming took 1 base from V and 1 from J, leaving 8 bases between them. The germline gives CDR1 SGHAT, CDR2 FQNNGV. CDR3 size: 15 residues. Partial CDR3 DNA: TGTGCCAGCAGCTTAGGGAGACTTTCTGGAAACACC. Translation gives CASSLGRLSGNT. The CDR3 as a whole reads CASSLGRLSGNTIYF.

In terms of frequency, this clone is large. With the read ending 3 residues before the CDR3 end, the germline J gene is used to fill in that end. This chain connects TRBV5-1 to TRBJ1-3, with D possibly matching TRBD1 (6 bases). In germline, CDR1 is SGHRS, CDR2 YFSETQ. CDR3 length: 16 amino acids. V lost 3 bases to trimming and J lost 0 bases, with 13 bases between them. The CDR3 reads CASSSGTSGSGNTIYF. The CDR3 DNA, read in part, is TGCGCCAGCAGCTCAGGGACATCCGGCTCTGGAAACACC.

As concerns this clone: The read comes to an end 3 residues before the CDR3 does, leaving the germline J gene to fill in the end. The chain carries TRBV5-1 and TRBJ2-3; 11 nucleotides line up with TRBD2. The ends lost 3 bases at V and 3 bases at J; junction bases unmatched: 6. This CDR3 is 16 amino acids long. Germline CDR1 reads SGHRS; CDR2 reads YFSETQ. CDR3 protein: CASSSGTSGTTDTQYF. The sequenced CDR3 bases are TGCGCCAGCAGCTCCGGGACTAGCGGTACTACAGATACG.

Of note for this clone: The CDR3 end lies 3 residues beyond the end of the read and is filled in from the germline J gene. V and J are TRBV5-1 and TRBJ2-3; the D gene is possibly TRBD2 (5 bases). The CDR3 has 14 amino acids. The germline V and J ends were trimmed by 2 bases and 3 bases, with 10 bases remaining between them. Germline CDR1 SGHRS, CDR2 YFSETQ. CDR3 region: CASSFSGRTDTQYF. CDR3 DNA (partial): TGCGCCAGCAGCTTTTCGGGGAGAACAGATACG.

Notes on this clone: The CDR3 end falls 3 residues outside the read, so it is completed with the germline J gene. The chain combines TRBV5-6 with TRBJ2-1; 9 bases align to TRBD1. The CDR3 sequence is 14 residues long. V trimming: 5 bases; J trimming: 6 bases; junction bases outside the gene matches: 6. Germline values: CDR1 SGHDT, CDR2 YYEEEE. Partial CDR3 DNA: TGTGCCAGCAGGGGGACAGGGTCATCCAATGAG. It translates to CASRGTGSSNE. The entire CDR3 protein is CASRGTGSSNEQFF.

For this clone: The CDR3 goes on 3 residues after the read ends, and that part is filled in from the germline J gene. J is TRBJ2-7 and V is TRBV2; 8 bases agree with TRBD1. In germline, CDR1 is SNHLY, CDR2 FYNNEI. The trim removed 8 bases at V and 1 base at J, leaving 7 bases unmatched. This CDR3 is 14 amino acids long. The CDR3: CASGGRTGSYEQYF. The CDR3 DNA, read in part, is TGTGCCAGCGGAGGAAGGACAGGGTCCTACGAG. The variable domain in full, completed from reference TRBV2 and TRBJ2-7, reads EPEVTQTPSHQVTQMGQEVILRCVPISNHLYFYWYRQILGQKVEFLVSFYNNEISEKSEIFDDQFSVERPDGSNFTLKIRSTKLEDSAMYFCASGGRTGSYEQYFGPGTRLTVT.

CDR3 DNA (partial): TGTGCCAGCAGTGAACAGGGGAGAGGCTATGGC. It specifies CASSEQGRGYG. In full, the CDR3 reads CASSEQGRGYGYTF. The chain recombines TRBV28 with TRBJ1-2, with 7 bases aligning to TRBD1. The read gets to within 3 residues of the CDR3 end, and the germline J gene fills in the rest. CDR3 size: 14 residues. The V gene's germline CDR1 is MDHEN and CDR2 SYDVKM. The trim removed 5 bases at V and 4 bases at J, leaving 7 bases unmatched.

On this clone itself: The CDR3 extends 3 residues past the end of the read, so its final part is completed from the germline J gene. V and J are TRBV20-1 and TRBJ1-2, with D uncertain. The CDR3 is 15 residues long. Germline V gives CDR1 DFQATT, CDR2 SNEGSKA (reference sequence). CDR3 DNA, as far as it was read: TGCAGTGCCAAAGCCCGGGTCGCCGCGGTCGGGGGC. This sequence encodes CSAKARVAAVGG. The complete CDR3 reads CSAKARVAAVGGYTF.

Remarks on this clone: The DNA ends 3 residues before the CDR3 does, and the rest of the CDR3 is filled in from the germline J gene. The chain recombines TRBV13 with TRBJ1-1, with D possibly TRBD1 on 6 matching bases. The V gene's germline CDR1 is PRHDT and CDR2 FYEKMQ (reference sequence). The length of the CDR3 is 17 residues. V was pared by 11 bases and J by 5 bases, with 30 bases between. CDR3: CAFRAPLTRGSKTEAFF. The part of the CDR3 DNA that was read is TGTGCCTTCCGGGCCCCCCTTACAAGGGGGTCTAAGACTGAA.

In the case of this clone: The sample holds other DNA sequences that translate to the same CDR3. The CDR3 reads CSARVTSGQETQYF. The covered CDR3 bases are TGCAGTGCTAGGGTGACTAGCGGACAAGAGACC. The rearrangement uses TRBV20-1 and TRBJ2-5; 9 bases fit TRBD2. Coverage ceases 3 residues before the CDR3 finishes, and the germline J gene fills in the end. V was clipped by 3 bases and J by 2 bases; unmatched bases: 4. This CDR3 region has 14 residues. CDR1 DFQATT and CDR2 SNEGSKA come from the germline V gene (reference sequence).

About this clone: The read halts 3 residues ahead of the CDR3 end, with the missing end drawn from the germline J gene. The chain uses TRBV7-2 and TRBJ2-1, with 7 bases aligning to TRBD1. Germline loops: CDR1 SGHTA, CDR2 FQGNSA. Trimming cost V 4 bases and J 4 bases; bases outside gene matches: 1. The CDR3 totals 13 residues. The DNA read from the CDR3 is TGTGCCAGCAGCTCGACAGGGTACAATGAG. Translated, it gives CASSSTGYNE. In full, the CDR3 reads CASSSTGYNEQFF.

A note on this clone: The read terminates 3 residues ahead of where the CDR3 ends, so the germline J gene completes it. This chain joins TRBV6-2 or TRBV6-3 and TRBJ1-5, with a weak D call TRBD1 (5 bases). V was pared by 7 bases and J by 5 bases, with 12 bases between. This CDR3 is built from 13 residues. Germline CDR1 reads MNHEY; CDR2 reads SVGEGT. CDR3 residues: CASKVQGYQPQHF. The covered CDR3 bases are TGTGCCAGCAAAGTGCAGGGATATCAGCCC.

For this clone: From the germline J gene comes the end of the CDR3, since the read stops 3 residues before it. This specimen includes other DNA sequences encoding the same CDR3. V is TRBV19 and J is TRBJ1-1; 10 bases map to TRBD1. In germline, CDR1 is LNHDA, CDR2 SQIVND (reference sequence). V was clipped by 11 bases and J by 1 base; unmatched bases: 13. The CDR3 runs to 16 residues. CDR3 region: CASRGTGAKENTEAFF. The part of the CDR3 DNA that was read is TGTGCCTCCCGGGGGACAGGGGCAAAGGAGAACACTGAA.

In regard to this clone: The CDR3 is cut off 3 residues early in the read; its end comes from the germline J gene. The chain links TRBV15 to TRBJ2-5; TRBD2 matches at 11 bases. Trimming removed 3 bases from V and 4 bases from J; junction bases left unmatched: 7. CDR1 LNHNV and CDR2 YYDKDF come from the germline V gene (reference sequence). There are 16 residues in the CDR3. CDR3 DNA, as far as it was read: TGTGCCACCAGCAGGTCGCTAGCGGGAGGAGGAGAGACC. This sequence encodes CATSRSLAGGGET. The whole CDR3 is CATSRSLAGGGETQYF.

Here the CDR3 reads CASSLPGRGNEQYF. The covered CDR3 bases are TGTGCCAGCAGCTTGCCGGGCAGGGGTAACGAG. The chain has TRBV5-6 and TRBJ2-7; TRBD1 is a possible D gene (6 bases). Sequencing ends 3 residues short of the CDR3 end; the germline J gene provides the rest. Germline values: CDR1 SGHDT, CDR2 YYEEEE. This CDR3 is 14 amino acids long. Trimming took off 1 base at V and 5 bases at J, with 13 bases between the two ends.

For this clone: The read finishes 3 residues shy of the CDR3 end, and the germline J gene is used to complete it. The V call is TRBV10-3, the J call TRBJ1-1; tentatively, D is TRBD1 (6 bases). Trimming pared 11 bases from V and 0 bases from J, leaving 13 bases between. CDR1 and CDR2 (germline): ENHRY, SYGVKD. The CDR3 sequence is 13 residues long. The sequenced part of the CDR3 DNA is TGTGCCCTAGAGGGACACATGAACACTGAA. This gives the protein CALEGHMNTE. Given in full, the CDR3 is CALEGHMNTEAFF.

For this clone: The read ends 3 residues before the CDR3 terminus; that terminus is restored from the germline J gene. V usage is TRBV7-9 and J usage is TRBJ2-7; TRBD1 matches at 8 bases. The CDR3 is 14 amino acids. Germline CDR1 and CDR2: SEHNR and FQNEAQ (reference sequence). Germline trimming cut 4 bases from V and 5 bases from J; bases unmatched to any gene: 7. The covered CDR3 bases are TGTGCCAGCAGCTCCTGGACAGGGTTTGACGAG. Encoded protein: CASSSWTGFDE. The full-length CDR3 reads as CASSSWTGFDEQYF.

Here the CDR3 reads CASSSGLAGGNEQFF. Incomplete CDR3 DNA: TGTGCCAGCAGCTCTGGACTAGCGGGAGGCAATGAG. This rearrangement joins TRBV7-7 to TRBJ2-1; 14 bases line up with TRBD2. The read falls 3 residues short of the CDR3 end, and the missing part is taken from the germline J gene. V lost 4 bases, J lost 6 bases, and 2 bases stayed unmatched. This CDR3 is 15 amino acids long. The V gene's germline CDR1 is SSHAT and CDR2 FNYEAQ (reference sequence). Variable domain in full (rest from reference TRBV7-7 and TRBJ2-1): GAGVSQSPRYKVTKRGQDVTLRCDPISSHATLYWYQQALGQGPEFLTYFNYEAQPDKSGLPSDRFSAERPEGSISTLTIQRTEQRDSAMYRCASSSGLAGGNEQFFGPGTRLTVL.

As regards this clone: The sequence runs out 3 residues before the end of the CDR3; the remainder is reconstructed from the germline J gene. The J gene is TRBJ2-3, the V gene TRBV19; D remains ambiguous. Germline V gene data show CDR1 as LNHDA and CDR2 as SQIVND (reference sequence). V was shortened by 1 base and J by 6 bases, with 8 bases between the two germline ends. This CDR3 region has 13 residues. The CDR3 protein is CASSIVAGDTQYF. The part of the CDR3 DNA that was read is TGTGCCAGTAGTATAGTGGCCGGGGATACG.

As to this clone: The missing CDR3 end, 3 residues past where the read stops, is filled in from the germline J gene. The rearrangement links TRBV20-1 to TRBJ2-3, with D possibly TRBD2 on 5 matching bases. This CDR3 spans 16 amino acids. The V end was cut by 6 bases, the J end by 5 bases, with 24 bases between. Germline CDR1 reads DFQATT; CDR2 reads SNEGSKA (reference sequence). The part of the CDR3 DNA that was read is TGCAGTGCCAATATACGTTTAGCGTTTACTGGAGATACG. It encodes CSANIRLAFTGDT. The whole CDR3 sequence is CSANIRLAFTGDTQYF.

Concerning this clone: Sequencing ends 3 residues short of the CDR3 end; the germline J gene provides the rest. Different DNA sequences within this sample yield the same CDR3. The chain carries TRBV7-2 and TRBJ2-3, with TRBD2 matching 8 bases. CDR3 size: 15 residues. Germline V lookup: CDR1 SGHTA, CDR2 FQGNSA. The ends lost 1 base at V and 1 base at J; junction bases unmatched: 1. The part of the CDR3 DNA that was read is TGTGCCAGCAGCTTAGGGCGGGGGGGCACAGATACG. Its translation is CASSLGRGGTDT. The entire CDR3 is CASSLGRGGTDTQYF. Full variable domain (rest looked up from reference TRBV7-2 and TRBJ2-3): GAGVSQSPSNKVTEKGKDVELRCDPISGHTALYWYRQSLGQGLEFLIYFQGNSAPDKSGLPSDRFSAERTGGSVSTLTIQRTQQEDSAVYLCASSLGRGGTDTQYFGPGTRLTVL.

With regard to this clone: The sequenced fragment ends 3 residues before the CDR3 boundary, so the rest is inferred from the germline J gene. The V gene is TRBV29-1, the J gene TRBJ2-7; 7 positions agree with TRBD1. Germline trimming cut 3 bases from V and 0 bases from J; bases unmatched to any gene: 2. The V gene's germline CDR1 is SQVTM and CDR2 ANQGSEA. There are 13 residues in the CDR3. The DNA read from the CDR3 is TGCAGCGTTGAGGACAGGAGCTCCTACGAG. This gives the protein CSVEDRSSYE. From start to end, the CDR3 is CSVEDRSSYEQYF.

CDR3 loop: CASSPIGTGGTEAFF. Partial CDR3 DNA: TGTGCCAGCAGCCCCATAGGGACTGGCGGCACTGAA. V gene TRBV2 combines with J gene TRBJ1-1; possibly TRBD1 for D (5 bases). The read comes to an end 3 residues before the CDR3 does, leaving the germline J gene to fill in the end. V was clipped by 6 bases and J by 4 bases, with 18 bases between them. The germline gives CDR1 SNHLY, CDR2 FYNNEI. The CDR3 has 15 amino acids.

A note on this clone: The missing CDR3 end, 3 residues past where the read stops, is filled in from the germline J gene. The genes are TRBV5-1 and TRBJ2-2; D unresolved. The germline gives CDR1 SGHRS, CDR2 YFSETQ. This CDR3 spans 14 amino acids. Trimming shortened V by 1 base and J by 4 bases, and 8 bases separated the two germline ends. The CDR3 here is CASSLSVVTGELFF. Incomplete CDR3 DNA: TGCGCCAGCAGCTTGTCGGTAGTCACCGGGGAG.

Comments on this clone: The missing CDR3 end, 3 residues past where the read stops, is filled in from the germline J gene. The chain links TRBV5-1 to TRBJ1-1; TRBD1 is a possible D gene (5 bases). This CDR3 is built from 13 residues. Between the trimmed V and J ends, which lost 5 bases and 1 base, there was a span of 9 bases. Germline V gene sequence: CDR1 SGHRS, CDR2 YFSETQ. The sequenced part of the CDR3 DNA is TGCGCCAGCAGAACTACAGGGAACACTGAA. Its translation is CASRTTGNTE. The CDR3 in its entirety is CASRTTGNTEAFF.

Turning to this clone: The read comes to an end 3 residues before the CDR3 does, leaving the germline J gene to fill in the end. The chain uses TRBV5-6 and TRBJ2-5; tentatively, D is TRBD2 (5 bases). Per germline, CDR1 SGHDT and CDR2 YYEEEE. This CDR3 spans 15 amino acids. V dropped 0 bases and J dropped 2 bases, with 11 bases sitting between them. This chain's CDR3 is CASSLAGGYQETQYF. CDR3 DNA (partial): TGTGCCAGCAGCTTGGCGGGCGGGTATCAAGAGACC.

According to its frequency, this clone is medium-sized. The read is 3 residues too short to cover the CDR3 end, so that end is filled in from the germline J gene. The chain has TRBV7-2 and TRBJ1-4; weak D call: TRBD1 (5 bases). This CDR3 spans 15 amino acids. V was clipped by 5 bases and J by 3 bases, with 13 bases between them. The V gene's germline CDR1 is SGHTA and CDR2 FQGNSA. The CDR3 sequence: CASSPGGRANEKLFF. Incomplete CDR3 DNA: TGTGCCAGCAGCCCCGGGGGGAGAGCTAATGAAAAA.